The 20 T cell receptor beta chains below all came from one sample that was sequenced in a study of cytomegalovirus exposure and HLA in healthy donors. The study ran its PCR with 60 Vbeta and 13 Jbeta primers. TCRdb's table, derived via immunoSEQ multiplex PCR, lists solely in-frame clones and lacks some. Of about 140,000 clones in the sample, roughly 81% were seen once. The source material was PBMCs. These receptor sequences come from a female donor in good health and CMV-seronegative.

A remark on this clone: An end of the junction does not agree with germline; a read error may underlie this. At the DNA level, this CDR3 is encoded by other sequences in the same sample as well. The chain joins TRBV19 to TRBJ1-1, with 8 bases matching TRBD1. This CDR3 comprises 13 residues. Germline V gene sequence: CDR1 LNHDA, CDR2 SQIVND (reference sequence). DNA of the CDR3: TGTGCCAGTAGCATACAGGGGGATGGTGAAGCCTTCTTT. Translation gives CASSIQGDGEAFF.

The chain uses TRBV6-1 and TRBJ2-7; 7 nucleotides line up with TRBD2. V dropped 2 bases and J dropped 6; count of bases not matched to a gene: 10. The CDR3 runs to 15 residues. CDR1 and CDR2 (germline): MNHNS, SASEGT. DNA for the CDR3: TGTGCCAGCAGTGAATGGCACCAGCGGGGCAGCGAGCAGTACTTC. This gives the protein CASSEWHQRGSEQYF.

The CDR3 is CASSGTGDEQYF. For the CDR3, the DNA is TGTGCCAGCAGCGGGACAGGGGACGAGCAGTACTTC. The V gene is TRBV6-6, the J gene TRBJ2-7, with 10 bases aligning to TRBD1. The CDR3 runs 12 residues. Germline V gene lookup returns CDR1 MNHNY and CDR2 SVGAGI (reference sequence). V shed 6 bases, J shed 5 bases, and the junction held 1 base outside the gene matches.

The rearrangement uses TRBV7-7 and TRBJ2-3, with D perhaps TRBD1 (6 bases). The ends were cut back, 2 bases at V and 5 bases at J, with 11 bases in the middle. Per the germline V gene, CDR1 is SSHAT and CDR2 is FNYEAQ (reference sequence). The CDR3 has 14 amino acids. CDR3 sequence reads: CASSLRGRGDTQYF. Here the CDR3 DNA reads TGTGCCAGCAGCTTAAGGGGGAGAGGAGATACGCAGTATTTT.

This rearrangement joins TRBV7-3 to TRBJ1-1; no reliable D call. The CDR3 has 14 amino acids. V lost 3 bases and J 3 bases, leaving 11 bases between the germline ends. CDR1 and CDR2 (germline): SGHTA, FQGTGA. CDR3 bases: TGTGCCAGCAGCTTGCGCGGGAGGGACACTGAAGCTTTCTTT. Residues: CASSLRGRDTEAFF. Full variable domain (rest looked up from reference TRBV7-3 and TRBJ1-1): GAGVSQTPSNKVTEKGKYVELRCDPISGHTALYWYRQSLGQGPEFLIYFQGTGAADDSGLPNDRFFAVRPEGSVSTLKIQRTERGDSAVYLCASSLRGRDTEAFFGQGTRLTVV.

This clone has just a few counts. V and J are TRBV20-1 and TRBJ1-6, with TRBD1 matching over 8 bases. CDR3 size: 11 residues. Germline CDR1 DFQATT, CDR2 SNEGSKA (reference sequence). V was clipped by 4 bases and J by 14 bases; unmatched bases: 4. CDR3 DNA sequence: TGCAGTGCTACACAGGGGGGATCCCTCCACTTT. Translated: CSATQGGSLHF.

The V call is TRBV30, the J call TRBJ1-6; perhaps TRBD1 as D (6 bases). V lost 2 bases and J 9 bases, leaving 17 bases between the germline ends. CDR1 and CDR2 (germline): GTSNPN, SVGIG (reference sequence). This CDR3 has 15 residues. The CDR3 region has the DNA TGTGCCTGGAGTAGATCAAATACAGGGTTTTCACCCCTCCACTTT. This gives the protein CAWSRSNTGFSPLHF.

This clone was seen only a few times. CDR3 nucleotide sequence: TGTGCCAGCAGTCCTGGACAGGTGATAGAGACCCAGTACTTC. Its translation is CASSPGQVIETQYF. The V and J genes are TRBV6-6 and TRBJ2-5; 7 bases match TRBD1. CDR3 length equals 14 residues. V lost 5 bases, J lost 4 bases, and 7 bases stayed unmatched. Germline-derived CDR1 and CDR2 are MNHNY and SVGAGI (reference sequence).

The J gene is TRBJ1-2, the V gene TRBV27; 7 bases are a match to TRBD1. The CDR3 contains 14 residues. CDR1 is MNHEY and CDR2 is SMNVEV in the germline V gene (reference sequence). J gave up 5 bases and V 5 bases, and 8 bases lay outside the gene matches. The CDR3 region has the DNA TGTGCCAGCAGTCTAGAACAGGGGCGGTATGGCTACACCTTC. Amino acids: CASSLEQGRYGYTF.

The chain employs TRBV11-1 and TRBJ1-2, with TRBD1 matching over 7 bases. The CDR3 totals 16 residues. Germline values: CDR1 SGHAT, CDR2 FQDESV (reference sequence). Trimming took 5 bases from V and 4 from J; bases not matched to a gene: 13. The CDR3 spells CASSVRDSPSAYGYTF. In DNA, the CDR3 is TGTGCCAGCAGCGTCCGGGACAGCCCCTCTGCCTATGGCTACACCTTC.

This CDR3 reads CASSLKTSSYEQYF. In DNA form, the CDR3 reads TGTGCCAGCAGCTTGAAGACATCCTCCTACGAGCAGTACTTC. This chain connects TRBV7-9 to TRBJ2-7; D uncertain. This CDR3 region has 14 residues. Trimming took off 3 bases at V and 0 bases at J, with 9 bases between the two ends. The V gene's germline CDR1 is SEHNR and CDR2 FQNEAQ (reference sequence).

This clone was seen only once. V is TRBV2 and J is TRBJ1-1, with 8 nucleotides matching TRBD1. V gave up 7 bases and J gave up 6 bases; unmatched junction bases: 16. Germline assignment: CDR1 SNHLY and CDR2 FYNNEI. The CDR3 loop spans 16 amino acids. The DNA for the CDR3 is TGTGCCAGCACAAAACAGCTGACAGGGGAGTATCCTGAAGCTTTCTTT. Its protein is CASTKQLTGEYPEAFF.

The chain couples TRBV7-9 to TRBJ2-3; no definite D call. CDR3 length: 14 residues. V lost 1 base and J 1 base, leaving 6 bases between the germline ends. Germline loops: CDR1 SEHNR, CDR2 FQNEAQ (reference sequence). CDR3 sequence reads: CASSLGIGTDTQYF. DNA for the CDR3: TGTGCCAGCAGCTTAGGTATAGGCACAGATACGCAGTATTTT.

The chain uses TRBV30 and TRBJ1-2; the D is unclear. There are 13 residues in the CDR3. Germline V gives CDR1 GTSNPN, CDR2 SVGIG (reference sequence). V was cut by 2 bases and J by 5 bases, with 12 bases left in between. CDR3 DNA: TGTGCCTGGAGTACAGTGTCGGGATATGGCTACACCTTC. Protein sequence: CAWSTVSGYGYTF.

This sequence joins TRBV27 and TRBJ2-5; D is unresolved. V dropped 5 bases and J dropped 0 bases, with 7 bases sitting between them. This CDR3 region has 13 residues. Germline CDR1 and CDR2: MNHEY and SMNVEV (reference sequence). The CDR3 DNA reads as TGTGCCAGCAGTGTCCACTACCAAGAGACCCAGTACTTC. Protein: CASSVHYQETQYF.

V is TRBV2 and J is TRBJ1-2; a weak D match, TRBD1 (6 bases). CDR3 length: 16 residues. The V gene lost 4 bases and the J gene lost 4 bases, with 19 bases spanning the gap. CDR1 and CDR2 from the germline V gene are SNHLY and FYNNEI. Here the CDR3 reads CASSVGDRRSSYGYTF. The DNA for the CDR3 is TGTGCCAGCAGTGTTGGTGACAGGCGCTCTAGCTATGGCTACACCTTC.

This clone was seen only a few times. The chain links TRBV7-6 to TRBJ1-2, with TRBD1 identical over 7 bases. V dropped 4 bases and J dropped 1; count of bases not matched to a gene: 6. In germline, CDR1 is SGHVS, CDR2 FNYEAQ. The CDR3 sequence is 15 residues long. Written as DNA, the CDR3 is TGTGCCAGCAGCTCCCGACAGGGCTATAACTATGGCTACACCTTC. Amino acid sequence: CASSSRQGYNYGYTF.

The chain employs TRBV2 and TRBJ2-3, with TRBD2 matching over 7 bases. V was clipped by 8 bases and J by 7 bases; unmatched bases: 18. The CDR3 is 16 residues long. Germline V lookup: CDR1 SNHLY, CDR2 FYNNEI. CDR3: CASGEGGRDPANTQYF. The DNA for the CDR3 is TGTGCCAGCGGGGAGGGTGGGCGGGACCCCGCGAATACGCAGTATTTT.

V is TRBV6-1 and J is TRBJ2-5, with D maybe TRBD1 (6 bases). The germline V and J ends were trimmed by 4 bases and 5 bases, with 20 bases remaining between them. The germline V gene has CDR1 MNHNS and CDR2 SASEGT. The CDR3 spans 16 residues. The CDR3 region has the DNA TGTGCCAGCAGTGGGGAAGGCAGGGGAATAACGGAGACCCAGTACTTC. Protein: CASSGEGRGITETQYF.

This chain connects TRBV7-6 to TRBJ2-7; 9 nucleotides align to TRBD1. The CDR3 contains 14 residues. The junction had 6 bases not matched to a gene; V was cut back by 2 bases and J by 7 bases. Germline V lookup: CDR1 SGHVS, CDR2 FNYEAQ. CDR3 bases: TGTGCCAGCAGCTTAATACAGGGGGCTGGGGAGCAGTACTTC. Amino acids: CASSLIQGAGEQYF.